This TCR beta chain was observed in a study of cytotoxic CD8 clonotypes in ibrutinib-treated CLL. Whole-study context: Mean per-sample yields comprised roughly 260,000 productive templates and roughly 86,000 productive rearrangements.

Profiled with immunoSEQ multiplex PCR; TCRdb holds only in-frame clones, not every one. Here the sample spans 200,000 to 250,000 clones, 70% being singletons. This clone was seen just once. Its antigen is not known. CDR3 size: 13 residues. V dropped 1 base and J dropped 2 bases, with 3 bases sitting between them. The germline V gene has CDR1 SGHTA and CDR2 FQGNSA. Findings and caveats of the study: Clonality increased at ibrutinib response and stayed stable in sustained remission. At progression, however, it fell back toward baseline.

The chain recombines TRBV7-2 with TRBJ1-5; no reliable D call. Material: PBMCs, obtained after 12 months of ibrutinib treatment. The TCR comes from a human donor with chronic lymphocytic leukemia. CDR3 in DNA: TGTGCCAGCAGCTTAGTCGGCAATCAGCCCCAGCATTTT. Its translation: CASSLVGNQPQHF.